A single sample gave rise to the 9 T cell receptor beta chains below, sequenced in a study of cytomegalovirus exposure and HLA in healthy donors. Clones were read by immunoSEQ multiplex PCR, and TCRdb kept only the in-frame ones, dropping some. The sample carries 150,000 to 200,000 clones, roughly 91% recorded once. The sequencing input was PBMCs. The receptors derive from a woman under 30 in good health and CMV-seropositive.

The chain combines TRBV4-1 with TRBJ2-1; D uncertain. CDR3 length: 14 amino acids. V was pared by 1 base and J by 6 bases, with 10 bases between. Germline V gene lookup returns CDR1 MGHRA and CDR2 YSYEKL. CDR3 coding DNA: TGCGCCAGCAGCCAAGTTAGACTTACCAATGAGCAGTTCTTC. Translation: CASSQVRLTNEQFF.

The rearrangement joins TRBV7-3 to TRBJ2-1, with TRBD2 as a possible D gene (6 bases). The germline V gene has CDR1 SGHTA and CDR2 FQGTGA. Trimming shortened V by 5 bases and J by 8 bases, and 19 bases separated the two germline ends. The CDR3 is 15 amino acids. The CDR3 protein is CASSPEGRERDEQFF. The DNA for the CDR3 is TGTGCCAGCAGCCCCGAAGGGCGGGAACGGGATGAGCAGTTCTTC.

The chain recombines TRBV7-2 with TRBJ2-7, with TRBD1 matching over 8 bases. The CDR3 has 15 residues. The germline V gene encodes CDR1 SGHTA and CDR2 FQGNSA. With 2 bases clipped from V and 3 bases from J, the junction kept 6 bases outside the gene matches. The CDR3 DNA is TGTGCCAGCAGCTTACCCGGGACAGGCAACTACGAGCAGTACTTC. Translated, it gives CASSLPGTGNYEQYF.

Regarding this clone: An end of the junction differs from the germline gene, which may be a read error. The rearrangement links TRBV7-9 to TRBJ2-7, with 9 bases aligning to TRBD1. Germline CDR1 is SEHNR and CDR2 is FQNEAQ (reference sequence). The CDR3 is made up of 14 amino acids. CDR3 sequence: CASSEDRGRYAQYF. CDR3 bases: TGTGCCAGCAGCGAGGACAGGGGACGCTACGCGCAGTACTTC.

A single count supports this clone. The genes are TRBV11-2 and TRBJ2-5; D is possibly TRBD1 (6 bases). Germline values: CDR1 SGHAT, CDR2 FQNNGV. V was shortened by 3 bases and J by 2 bases, with 13 bases between the two germline ends. The CDR3 length is 15 residues. CDR3 in amino acids: CASSFSQGPQETQYF. CDR3 nucleotide sequence: TGTGCCAGCAGCTTTAGTCAGGGGCCACAAGAGACCCAGTACTTC.

V is TRBV28 and J is TRBJ2-2; D gene ambiguous. The CDR3 loop spans 13 amino acids. V was shortened by 7 bases and J by 0 bases, with 6 bases between the two germline ends. CDR1 MDHEN and CDR2 SYDVKM come from the germline V gene. The CDR3 DNA follows: TGTGCCAGCATCCCCGCGAACACCGGGGAGCTGTTTTTT. Amino acids: CASIPANTGELFF. Full variable domain (rest looked up from reference TRBV28 and TRBJ2-2): DVKVTQSSRYLVKRTGEKVFLECVQDMDHENMFWYRQDPGLGLRLIYFSYDVKMKEKGDIPEGYSVSREKKERFSLILESASTNQTSMYLCASIPANTGELFFGEGSRLTVL.

The genes are TRBV30 and TRBJ2-3; D is unclear. The CDR3 extends over 14 amino acids. Trimming cost V 1 base and J 0 bases, with 8 bases left between them. Germline values: CDR1 GTSNPN, CDR2 SVGIG (reference sequence). The CDR3 is CAWSGFTSTDTQYF. The CDR3 DNA sequence: TGTGCCTGGAGTGGTTTTACTAGCACAGATACGCAGTATTTT.

The chain uses TRBV19 and TRBJ2-1; tentatively, D is TRBD2 (5 bases). V was cut by 5 bases and J by 6 bases, with 14 bases left in between. Germline-derived CDR1 and CDR2 are LNHDA and SQIVND (reference sequence). The CDR3 runs to 14 residues. Written as DNA, the CDR3 is TGTGCCAGTAGTGTGTCGGGAACCCTCAATGAGCAGTTCTTC. Protein sequence: CASSVSGTLNEQFF. Variable domain in full (rest from reference TRBV19 and TRBJ2-1): DGGITQSPKYLFRKEGQNVTLSCEQNLNHDAMYWYRQDPGQGLRLIYYSQIVNDFQKGDIAEGYSVSREKKESFPLTVTSAQKNPTAFYLCASSVSGTLNEQFFGPGTRLTVL.

This chain links TRBV19 with TRBJ2-7; 11 bases fit TRBD1. Germline V CDR1 and CDR2: LNHDA, SQIVND (reference sequence). The CDR3 loop spans 14 amino acids. V lost 6 bases and J lost 3; bases outside the gene matches: 4. The CDR3 sequence is CASSRTGGVYEQYF. CDR3 nucleotide sequence: TGTGCCAGTAGCCGGACAGGGGGCGTCTACGAGCAGTACTTC.